The 29 T cell receptor beta chains below come from one sample, sequenced in a study of T cell responses to AZD1222 COVID-19 vaccine. TCRdb keeps only in-frame clones here, not all; method: immunoSEQ multiplex PCR. Of approximately 100,000 clones in the sample, 70% to 90% are singletons; the top ten hold 16%. The starting material was peripheral blood, obtained on day 0 of AZD1222 vaccination. The receptors come from an adult in good health.

The gene calls are TRBV11-3 and TRBJ2-1, with 8 bases fitting TRBD2. Germline CDR1 reads SGHNT; CDR2 reads YENEEA. This CDR3 is built from 15 residues. The J segment lost 3 bases and the V segment lost 2 bases, leaving 3 bases of the junction unmatched. The CDR3 protein is CASSLTREVYNEQFF. The CDR3 nucleotides read TGTGCCAGCAGCTTAACGCGGGAGGTCTACAATGAGCAGTTCTTC.

In this sample, this clone turned up a few times. The J gene is TRBJ2-5, the V gene TRBV2; TRBD2 agrees at 13 bases. V shed 5 bases, J shed 3 bases, and the junction held 3 bases outside the gene matches. This CDR3 contains 15 residues. Germline CDR1 SNHLY, CDR2 FYNNEI. The chain's CDR3 is CASSYGLAGEETQYF. The CDR3 nucleotides are TGTGCCAGCAGTTATGGACTAGCGGGGGAAGAGACCCAGTACTTC.

V usage is TRBV18 and J usage is TRBJ1-3, with D unresolved. The V end was cut by 3 bases, the J end by 2 bases, with 11 bases between. This CDR3 has 15 residues. Germline CDR1 is KGHSH and CDR2 is LQKENI. DNA of the CDR3: TGTGCCAGCTCACCTGTTTGGGAGGCTGGAAACACCATATATTTT. It specifies CASSPVWEAGNTIYF.

The genes are TRBV10-3 and TRBJ1-2; 7 nucleotides agree with TRBD1. CDR1 is ENHRY, CDR2 SYGVKD, per germline. The junction had 7 bases not matched to a gene; V was cut back by 7 bases and J by 5 bases. This CDR3 is 13 amino acids long. CDR3 loop: CAITVDREYGYTF. The CDR3 DNA is TGTGCCATCACCGTCGACAGGGAATATGGCTACACCTTC.

The chain couples TRBV28 to TRBJ1-4; 11 positions agree with TRBD1. V lost 4 bases to trimming and J lost 8 bases; unmatched junction nucleotides: 3. Germline assignment: CDR1 MDHEN and CDR2 SYDVKM. The CDR3 runs to 14 residues. CDR3 in DNA: TGTGCCAGCAGTTCAGGACAGGGGGCAGAAAAACTGTTTTTT. Translation gives CASSSGQGAEKLFF.

The chain is built from TRBV30 and TRBJ1-5; 10 nucleotides agree with TRBD1. CDR3 length: 15 residues. Germline trimming cut 2 bases from V and 2 bases from J; bases unmatched to any gene: 3. Germline V lookup: CDR1 GTSNPN, CDR2 SVGIG (reference sequence). CDR3 loop: CAWSTGQGGNQPQHF. DNA of the CDR3: TGTGCCTGGAGTACAGGACAGGGGGGCAATCAGCCCCAGCATTTT.

The chain combines TRBV7-9 with TRBJ2-2, with 10 bases identical to TRBD1. After removal of 4 bases from V and 2 bases from J, the junction contained 4 bases not matched to a gene. Looked up from germline, CDR1 is SEHNR and CDR2 is FQNEAQ (reference sequence). The CDR3 is 16 amino acids. The CDR3 DNA reads as TGTGCCAGCAGCTACCGACAGGGGGCTAACACCGGGGAGCTGTTTTTT. The encoded protein is CASSYRQGANTGELFF.

This clone was found a few times. The V and J genes are TRBV5-1 and TRBJ1-4; 7 nucleotides agree with TRBD1. The germline V gene has CDR1 SGHRS and CDR2 YFSETQ. This CDR3 comprises 15 residues. After removal of 4 bases from V and 2 bases from J, the junction contained 5 bases not matched to a gene. The CDR3 DNA is TGCGCCAGCAGCATGGAGGGGGCCACTAATGAAAAACTGTTTTTT. Protein sequence: CASSMEGATNEKLFF.

This chain links TRBV19 with TRBJ2-1; 12 bases fit TRBD2. V shed 2 bases and J 9 bases; nucleotides not matched to a gene: 5. The germline V gene encodes CDR1 LNHDA and CDR2 SQIVND (reference sequence). This CDR3 contains 15 residues. The CDR3 is CASSILAGGPGEQFF. The CDR3 DNA reads TGTGCCAGTAGTATACTAGCGGGAGGGCCTGGTGAGCAGTTCTTC.

This chain joins TRBV5-6 and TRBJ1-5; maybe TRBD1 (5 bases). The CDR3 sequence is 17 residues long. Germline V gene lookup returns CDR1 SGHDT and CDR2 YYEEEE. V gave up 1 base and J gave up 0 bases, with 14 bases separating them. CDR3 region: CASSLLGTDLSNQPQHF. In DNA, the CDR3 is TGTGCCAGCAGCTTGTTAGGGACGGATCTTAGCAATCAGCCCCAGCATTTT.

This sequence joins TRBV6-4 and TRBJ2-5; 12 bases are a match to TRBD2. This CDR3 is built from 14 residues. In germline, CDR1 is MRHNA, CDR2 SNTAGT. After removal of 3 bases from V and 7 bases from J, the junction contained 3 bases not matched to a gene. CDR3 in DNA: TGTGCCAGCAGTGAGACTAGCGGGAGTGGGACCCAGTACTTC. Its translation: CASSETSGSGTQYF.

The rearrangement joins TRBV2 to TRBJ1-3; D gene ambiguous. Trimming took off 5 bases at V and 0 bases at J, with 8 bases between the two ends. Germline CDR1 is SNHLY and CDR2 is FYNNEI. This CDR3 region has 14 residues. The CDR3 here is CASSRVHSGNTIYF. As DNA, the CDR3 is TGTGCCAGCAGTCGAGTTCACTCTGGAAACACCATATATTTT.

The chain employs TRBV27 and TRBJ1-2, with D perhaps TRBD1 (5 bases). CDR1 MNHEY and CDR2 SMNVEV come from the germline V gene (reference sequence). V was shortened by 2 bases and J by 1 base, with 5 bases between the two germline ends. This CDR3 comprises 13 residues. Written as DNA, the CDR3 is TGTGCCAGCAGTTTACAGGGTAACTATGGCTACACCTTC. This translates into CASSLQGNYGYTF.

The chain has TRBV19 and TRBJ2-1; TRBD2 matches 7 bases. Germline CDR1 and CDR2: LNHDA and SQIVND (reference sequence). CDR3 size: 16 residues. V dropped 3 bases and J dropped 4; count of bases not matched to a gene: 9. CDR3 protein: CASSMWGGKDYNEQFF. The CDR3 DNA sequence: TGTGCCAGTAGTATGTGGGGAGGGAAAGATTACAATGAGCAGTTCTTC.

This clone has a handful of counts. The V call is TRBV28, the J call TRBJ1-6; possible D gene TRBD1, 6 bases. The CDR3 extends over 20 amino acids. Germline V lookup: CDR1 MDHEN, CDR2 SYDVKM. The V end was cut by 2 bases, the J end by 9 bases, with 29 bases between. CDR3 in DNA: TGTGCCAGCAGTTTAGAGCCAGTAGGGGCAAGGGGGATGTTAAGTTCACCCCTCCACTTT. It encodes CASSLEPVGARGMLSSPLHF.

The rearrangement uses TRBV10-3 and TRBJ1-1; 7 bases map to TRBD1. There are 15 residues in the CDR3. V dropped 6 bases and J dropped 5; count of bases not matched to a gene: 12. From germline, CDR1 is ENHRY and CDR2 SYGVKD. The CDR3 loop reads CAIRNEGAGFTEAFF. CDR3 in DNA: TGTGCCATCAGAAACGAGGGGGCGGGATTTACTGAAGCTTTCTTT.

The chain joins TRBV3-1 (or the pseudogene TRBV3-2) to TRBJ1-1; tentatively, D is TRBD1 (5 bases). Germline loops: CDR1 LGHDT, CDR2 YNNKEL (reference sequence). CDR3 length equals 14 residues. Trimming removed 3 bases from V and 5 bases from J, with 13 bases in between. This CDR3 is CASSQTTGGTEAFF. CDR3 nucleotide sequence: TGTGCCAGCAGCCAGACCACAGGAGGGACTGAAGCTTTCTTT.

The genes are TRBV18 and TRBJ2-7, with 10 positions matching TRBD2. Germline-derived CDR1 and CDR2 are KGHSH and LQKENI. The V gene end was trimmed by 1 base and the J gene end by 4 bases; junction bases not matched to a gene: 1. There are 14 residues in the CDR3. For the CDR3, the DNA is TGTGCCAGCTCACCACGAGCGGGGGGGTACGAGCAGTACTTC. It is translated as CASSPRAGGYEQYF.

The chain couples TRBV5-1 to TRBJ2-3, with D perhaps matching TRBD1 or TRBD2 (5 bases each). The CDR3 loop spans 15 amino acids. Trimming pared 4 bases from V and 3 bases from J, leaving 15 bases between. Germline V gene lookup returns CDR1 SGHRS and CDR2 YFSETQ. The CDR3 loop is CASSPRGFGTDTQYF. The CDR3 nucleotides read TGCGCCAGCAGCCCCCGGGGCTTCGGGACAGATACGCAGTATTTT.

The chain links TRBV10-3 to TRBJ2-5, with 7 bases lining up with TRBD1. The CDR3 is made up of 13 amino acids. Germline V gives CDR1 ENHRY, CDR2 SYGVKD. J gave up 2 bases and V 6 bases, and 3 bases lay outside the gene matches. CDR3 region: CAIRMGQQETQYF. In DNA form, the CDR3 reads TGTGCCATCAGAATGGGACAGCAAGAGACCCAGTACTTC.

The table lists this clone with a count of one. The chain carries TRBV2 and TRBJ2-3, with 7 nucleotides matching TRBD1. Per germline, CDR1 SNHLY and CDR2 FYNNEI. With V trimmed by 6 bases and J by 2 bases, 5 bases remained unmatched. This CDR3 is 14 amino acids long. CDR3 DNA sequence: TGTGCCAGCAGGGGGACAGCGATCACAGATACGCAGTATTTT. Translated: CASRGTAITDTQYF.

The chain carries TRBV5-6 and TRBJ2-7, with a possible D match to TRBD2 (6 bases). V was clipped by 1 base and J by 2 bases, with 13 bases between them. Germline CDR1 and CDR2: SGHDT and YYEEEE. The CDR3 has 15 amino acids. CDR3: CASSLRAGYPYEQYF. The CDR3 DNA reads TGTGCCAGCAGCTTGCGAGCGGGTTACCCCTACGAGCAGTACTTC.

The rearrangement uses TRBV28 and TRBJ1-2, with no clear D. Germline assignment: CDR1 MDHEN and CDR2 SYDVKM. This CDR3 is 12 amino acids long. Trimming pared 3 bases from V and 2 bases from J, leaving 4 bases between. The CDR3 spells CASSFVNYGYTF. DNA for the CDR3: TGTGCCAGCAGTTTTGTGAACTATGGCTACACCTTC.

The V gene is TRBV5-1, the J gene TRBJ1-1; D remains unclear. Trimming cost V 2 bases and J 0 bases, with 5 bases left between them. This CDR3 comprises 13 residues. The V gene's germline CDR1 is SGHRS and CDR2 YFSETQ. CDR3 bases: TGCGCCAGCAGCTTCGAATTGAACACTGAAGCTTTCTTT. It encodes CASSFELNTEAFF.

The count of this clone is one. J is TRBJ2-7 and V is TRBV30, with D perhaps given as TRBD1 or TRBD2 (6 bases each). The CDR3 is 14 residues long. Trimming removed 8 bases at V and 3 bases at J, with 20 bases between. From germline, CDR1 is GTSNPN and CDR2 SVGIG (reference sequence). CDR3 protein: CAGGPDTLIYEQYF. The CDR3, as DNA: TGTGCCGGGGGGCCGGACACCTTAATCTACGAGCAGTACTTC.

V and J are TRBV5-4 and TRBJ2-2; D is possibly TRBD1 (5 bases). Germline V gene sequence: CDR1 SGHNT, CDR2 YYREEE (reference sequence). This CDR3 comprises 13 residues. Trimming cost V 1 base and J 6 bases, with 7 bases left between them. CDR3 amino acids: CASSLPGSGELFF. Written as DNA, the CDR3 is TGTGCCAGCAGCTTGCCAGGGTCCGGGGAGCTGTTTTTT.

J is TRBJ2-2 and V is TRBV19; D unclear. The CDR3 has 14 amino acids. Germline assignment: CDR1 LNHDA and CDR2 SQIVND (reference sequence). Trimming cost V 3 bases and J 7 bases, with 12 bases left between them. CDR3 sequence (DNA): TGTGCCAGTAGTATCCAGGTCGATGGCGGGGAGCTGTTTTTT. This translates into CASSIQVDGGELFF.

The V gene is TRBV19, the J gene TRBJ1-5; no reliable D call. This CDR3 region has 15 residues. Germline CDR1 is LNHDA and CDR2 is SQIVND (reference sequence). Trimming shortened V by 1 base and J by 2 bases, and 9 bases separated the two germline ends. The CDR3 DNA reads as TGTGCCAGTAGTATAGTTGGCAGCGGCAATCAGCCCCAGCATTTT. It specifies CASSIVGSGNQPQHF.

The chain combines TRBV3-1 (or the pseudogene TRBV3-2) with TRBJ2-5, with TRBD2 identical over 9 bases. The CDR3 contains 14 residues. Germline assignment: CDR1 LGHDT and CDR2 YNNKEL (reference sequence). J was trimmed by 2 bases and V by 9 bases; bases with no gene match: 7. CDR3 region: CASGRLAEQETQYF. For the CDR3, the DNA is TGTGCCAGTGGCCGACTAGCGGAACAAGAGACCCAGTACTTC.